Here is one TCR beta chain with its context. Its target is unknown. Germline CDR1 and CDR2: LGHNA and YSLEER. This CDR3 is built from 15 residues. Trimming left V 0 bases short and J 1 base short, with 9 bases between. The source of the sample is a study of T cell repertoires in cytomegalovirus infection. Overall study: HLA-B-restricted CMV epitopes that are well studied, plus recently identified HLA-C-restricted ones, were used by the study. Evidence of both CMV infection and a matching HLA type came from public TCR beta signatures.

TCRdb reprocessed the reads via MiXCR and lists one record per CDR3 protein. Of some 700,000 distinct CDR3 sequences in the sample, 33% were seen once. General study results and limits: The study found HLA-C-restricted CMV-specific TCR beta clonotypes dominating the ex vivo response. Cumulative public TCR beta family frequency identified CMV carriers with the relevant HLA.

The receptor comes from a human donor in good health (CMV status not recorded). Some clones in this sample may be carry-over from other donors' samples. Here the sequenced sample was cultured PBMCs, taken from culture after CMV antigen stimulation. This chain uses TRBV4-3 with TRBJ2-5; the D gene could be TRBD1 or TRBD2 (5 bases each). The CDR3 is CASSQDGGRQETQYF. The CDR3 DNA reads TGCGCCAGCAGCCAAGATGGGGGACGCCAAGAGACCCAGTACTTC.